This is a list of T cell receptor beta chains from one sample in a study of blood T cell repertoires in COVID-19. Sequencing was performed with immunoSEQ multiplex PCR; in TCRdb, only in-frame clones are kept and a portion is missing. The repertoire holds approximately 190,000 clones, just under 85% seen once, with 4.5% to 6% in the top ten. Sequencing was performed on peripheral blood. Receptors were obtained from a woman aged 70 to 79 with active or convalescent COVID-19. CDR3s include the opening cysteine and the closing phenylalanine or tryptophan. A D gene is named only where the DNA matches it firmly. The size field is filled for only some rows; it gives once, few, many or a size class.

v_gene	d_gene	abundance	j_gene	CDR3aa	CDR3nt
TRBV28	TRBD1	NA	TRBJ2-2	CASSPAGTGSGELFF	TGTGCCAGCAGTCCCGCCGGGACAGGCAGCGGGGAGCTGTTTTTT
TRBV6-5	NA	once	TRBJ1-1	CASSRRGGASAEAFF	TGTGCCAGCTCACGAAGGGGGGGGGCGTCCGCTGAAGCTTTCTTT
TRBV5-5	TRBD2	NA	TRBJ2-5	CASSLAGAGGYQETQYF	TGTGCCAGCAGCTTGGCTGGGGCCGGGGGGTACCAAGAGACCCAGTACTTC
TRBV6-5	NA	NA	TRBJ1-4	CASSNRVGEKLFF	TGTGCCAGCAGCAACAGGGTAGGAGAAAAACTGTTTTTT
TRBV5-1	TRBD1	few	TRBJ1-4	CASSGTGGAGEKLFF	TGCGCCAGCAGCGGGACAGGGGGCGCGGGGGAAAAACTGTTTTTT
TRBV28	TRBD1	NA	TRBJ2-7	CASRKRPGQSPYEQYF	TGTGCCAGCAGAAAGAGGCCGGGACAGAGCCCCTACGAGCAGTACTTC
TRBV25-1	NA	NA	TRBJ1-1	CASREVGTEAFF	TGTGCCAGCAGGGAGGTTGGCACTGAAGCTTTCTTT
TRBV6-1	NA	NA	TRBJ2-7	CASSEYSNPTTYEQYF	TGTGCCAGCAGTGAATATAGCAATCCCACCACCTACGAGCAGTACTTC
TRBV5-1	NA	NA	TRBJ2-3	CASSLAFNLGTDTQYF	TGCGCCAGCAGCTTGGCTTTTAATCTTGGCACAGATACGCAGTATTTT
TRBV11-2	TRBD1	NA	TRBJ1-2	CASSLDPWTGGPYGYTF	TGTGCCAGCAGCTTAGATCCATGGACAGGGGGGCCCTATGGCTACACCTTC
TRBV5-1	TRBD1	NA	TRBJ1-6	CASSLVGQGLSPLHF	TGCGCCAGCAGCTTGGTGGGACAGGGCCTCTCACCCCTCCACTTT
TRBV4-2	NA	NA	TRBJ2-1	CASAAGRDSYNEQFF	TGTGCCAGCGCGGCCGGGCGGGATTCCTACAATGAGCAGTTCTTC
TRBV30	TRBD2	NA	TRBJ2-3	CAWSGRAADTQYF	TGTGCCTGGAGCGGGAGGGCCGCAGATACGCAGTATTTT
TRBV5-1	NA	NA	TRBJ1-6	CASSLARGGGSPLHF	TGCGCCAGCAGCTTGGCTCGTGGGGGGGGTTCACCCCTCCACTTT
TRBV5-1	TRBD2	NA	TRBJ2-1	CASSLSTSAKVGSYNEQFF	TGCGCCAGCAGCTTGTCGACTAGCGCCAAGGTGGGCTCCTACAATGAGCAGTTCTTC
TRBV5-4	TRBD2	NA	TRBJ2-1	CASSTGLAGYKYNEQFF	TGTGCCAGCAGCACGGGACTAGCGGGATATAAGTACAATGAGCAGTTCTTC
TRBV28	TRBD1	NA	TRBJ1-1	CASSSTGVGNTEAFF	TGTGCCAGCAGCAGTACAGGGGTGGGGAACACTGAAGCTTTCTTT
TRBV27	TRBD2	NA	TRBJ2-1	CASSFRTSGGNEQFF	TGTGCCAGCAGTTTCAGGACTAGCGGAGGCAATGAGCAGTTCTTC
TRBV5-4	NA	few	TRBJ1-1	CASSVDRLNTEAFF	TGTGCCAGCAGCGTAGACAGATTGAACACTGAAGCTTTCTTT
TRBV19	NA	NA	TRBJ2-4	CASSIGHILAKNIQYF	TGTGCCAGTAGTATAGGGCACATTTTAGCCAAAAACATTCAGTACTTC
TRBV20-1	NA	once	TRBJ1-2	CSASGTPSNYGYTF	TGCAGTGCTAGTGGGACACCATCTAACTATGGCTACACCTTC
TRBV7-9	NA	NA	TRBJ2-2	CASSHGGGELFF	TGTGCCAGCAGCCACGGAGGCGGGGAGCTGTTTTTT
TRBV19	TRBD1	NA	TRBJ1-1	CASSLGTGQAMNTEAFF	TGTGCCAGTAGTCTCGGGACAGGGCAAGCAATGAACACTGAAGCTTTCTTT
TRBV7-2	NA	NA	TRBJ2-1	CASSLRGTLQTGNEQFF	TGTGCCAGCAGCCTCCGTGGAACCCTCCAAACGGGGAATGAGCAGTTCTTC
TRBV7-3	TRBD2	NA	TRBJ2-2	CASSLAGGNTGELFF	TGTGCCAGCAGTCTAGCGGGAGGTAACACCGGGGAGCTGTTTTTT
TRBV3-1/TRBV3-2	TRBD2	few	TRBJ2-7	CACSSGRTYEQYF	TGTGCCTGTTCCAGCGGGAGGACTTACGAGCAGTACTTC
TRBV28	TRBD1	NA	TRBJ1-6	CASRYIDRGNSPLHF	TGTGCCAGCCGATATATCGACAGGGGTAATTCACCCCTCCACTTT
TRBV15	NA	NA	TRBJ2-5	CATSRDLQGWAETQYF	TGTGCCACCAGCAGAGATCTGCAGGGATGGGCAGAGACCCAGTACTTC
TRBV9	NA	NA	TRBJ2-2	CASSGAGNTGELFF	TGTGCCAGCAGCGGGGCGGGAAATACCGGGGAGCTGTTTTTT
TRBV10-2	NA	NA	TRBJ1-1	CASRLGANTEAFF	TGCGCCAGCCGCTTAGGGGCGAACACTGAAGCTTTCTTT
TRBV4-1	TRBD1	NA	TRBJ2-2	CASSQDRQGNTGELFF	TGCGCCAGCAGCCAAGACCGACAGGGGAACACCGGGGAGCTGTTTTTT
TRBV6-5	NA	NA	TRBJ1-1	CASSYSGRGVTEAFF	TGTGCCAGCAGTTATTCGGGCAGGGGAGTTACTGAAGCTTTCTTT
TRBV18	TRBD1	NA	TRBJ2-1	CASSRGQDNEQFF	TGTGCCAGCTCACGGGGACAGGACAATGAGCAGTTCTTC
TRBV5-1	NA	NA	TRBJ2-1	CASSPLPANSQFNEQFF	TGCGCCAGCAGCCCTCTCCCAGCAAACAGTCAATTCAATGAGCAGTTCTTC
TRBV5-1	TRBD2	NA	TRBJ2-7	CASSSSGRGPYEQYF	TGCGCCAGCAGCTCTAGCGGGAGGGGTCCCTACGAGCAGTACTTC
TRBV9	TRBD2	NA	TRBJ2-3	CASSPGTRSVIASTDTQYF	TGTGCCAGCAGCCCCGGGACTAGGAGTGTAATAGCTAGCACAGATACGCAGTATTTT
TRBV6-5	NA	NA	TRBJ2-3	CASSYAGYGATDTQYF	TGTGCCAGCAGTTACGCGGGGTACGGGGCCACAGATACGCAGTATTTT
TRBV5-1	TRBD2	once	TRBJ2-5	CASSYREGRETQYF	TGCGCCAGCAGCTATCGGGAGGGCCGGGAGACCCAGTACTTC
TRBV5-1	TRBD1	NA	TRBJ1-2	CASSYGTDYGYTF	TGCGCCAGCAGCTATGGGACAGATTATGGCTACACCTTC
TRBV29-1	TRBD2	NA	TRBJ2-3	CSVKTSGSTDTQYF	TGCAGCGTTAAGACTAGCGGGAGCACAGATACGCAGTATTTT
TRBV2	TRBD1	NA	TRBJ1-4	CASSVTGGREKLFF	TGTGCCAGCAGCGTTACAGGGGGCCGGGAAAAACTGTTTTTT
TRBV4-2	TRBD1	NA	TRBJ2-1	CASSQEPGRTGTYNEQFF	TGTGCCAGCAGCCAAGAGCCGGGGAGGACAGGGACCTACAATGAGCAGTTCTTC
TRBV28	TRBD2	NA	TRBJ2-1	CASLGRAGGSYNEQFF	TGTGCCAGCCTCGGGAGGGCCGGGGGGTCCTACAATGAGCAGTTCTTC
TRBV3-1/TRBV3-2	NA	NA	TRBJ2-5	CASSQDLRGARETQYF	TGTGCCAGCAGCCAAGACCTCCGGGGGGCGCGGGAGACCCAGTACTTC
TRBV7-9	TRBD1	NA	TRBJ1-2	CASSAPRTGEGYTF	TGTGCCAGCAGCGCACCTCGGACAGGGGAGGGCTACACCTTC
TRBV11-2	TRBD1	NA	TRBJ2-3	CASSSDRVANTQYF	TGTGCCAGCAGCTCCGACAGGGTAGCTAATACGCAGTATTTT
TRBV7-8	TRBD1	once	TRBJ2-3	CASSLDGQGWTDTQYF	TGTGCCAGCAGCTTAGACGGACAGGGTTGGACAGATACGCAGTATTTT
TRBV5-1	NA	NA	TRBJ2-5	CASSLAGVYQETQYF	TGCGCCAGCAGCTTGGCAGGGGTGTACCAAGAGACCCAGTACTTC
TRBV3-1/TRBV3-2	TRBD2	NA	TRBJ2-3	CASSQDWATSGRQYF	TGTGCCAGCAGCCAAGATTGGGCAACTAGCGGGAGGCAGTATTTT
TRBV5-1	TRBD1	NA	TRBJ2-7	CASSLGLGTGGNEQYF	TGCGCCAGCAGCTTGGGGCTCGGGACAGGGGGAAATGAGCAGTACTTC